These T cell receptor beta chains were read from a single sample in a study of blood T cells in healthy people across ages. TCRdb independently ran MiXCR on the 5' RACE reads; one entry per CDR3 protein. The table lists around 990,000 distinct CDR3 sequences, less than 45% of them singletons. Sequencing was done on a sample of blood. Receptors were obtained from a man between 18 and 29 years old in good health. CDR3s include the opening cysteine and the closing phenylalanine or tryptophan. D genes are given only for firm matches. Some rows mark clone size as missing; the rest say once, few, many or name a class of expanded clone.

j_gene: TRBJ1-2
v_gene: TRBV27
abundance: few
d_gene: TRBD1
CDR3nt: TGTGCCAGCAGTTTAGCGCAGACAGGGTGGGGCTACACCTTC
CDR3aa: CASSLAQTGWGYTF

j_gene: TRBJ2-1
v_gene: TRBV7-9
abundance: -
d_gene: -
CDR3nt: TGTGCCAGCAGCTTAGTTGGGCAGGGCCGACCCGGATACAATGAGCAGTTCTTC
CDR3aa: CASSLVGQGRPGYNEQFF

j_gene: TRBJ1-2
v_gene: TRBV20-1
abundance: -
d_gene: TRBD1
CDR3nt: TGCAGTGCTAGAGGGTCGCCGGGACAGACTAACTATGGCTACACCTTC
CDR3aa: CSARGSPGQTNYGYTF

j_gene: TRBJ2-5
v_gene: TRBV4-3
abundance: -
d_gene: -
CDR3nt: TGCGCCAGCAGCCAGCGCAGGACAGAAGAGACCCAGTACTTC
CDR3aa: CASSQRRTEETQYF

j_gene: TRBJ2-1
v_gene: TRBV5-1
abundance: few
d_gene: -
CDR3nt: TGCGCCACCGCAACAGGGACTCCCTACAATGAGCAGTTCTTC
CDR3aa: CATATGTPYNEQFF

j_gene: TRBJ2-7
v_gene: TRBV2
abundance: -
d_gene: TRBD1
CDR3nt: TGTGCCAGTCTGGGACAGGGTTCCTACAATGAGCAGTACTTC
CDR3aa: CASLGQGSYNEQYF

j_gene: TRBJ2-7
v_gene: TRBV20-1
abundance: -
d_gene: -
CDR3nt: TGCAGTGCTAGGAACCCAGAATGGAGCTCCTACGAGCAGTACTTC
CDR3aa: CSARNPEWSSYEQYF

j_gene: TRBJ1-5
v_gene: TRBV19
abundance: -
d_gene: -
CDR3nt: TGTGCCAGTACCCAGGGGATTAGCAATCAGCCCCAGCATTTT
CDR3aa: CASTQGISNQPQHF

j_gene: TRBJ1-1
v_gene: TRBV29-1
abundance: -
d_gene: -
CDR3nt: TGCAGCGTCGCCGGCGCAGGCGGGGCTGAAGCTTTCTTT
CDR3aa: CSVAGAGGAEAFF

j_gene: TRBJ2-7
v_gene: TRBV13
abundance: few
d_gene: -
CDR3nt: TGTGCCAGCAGCGTAACAGGAGATGAAGATCTGTACTTC
CDR3aa: CASSVTGDEDLYF

j_gene: TRBJ1-1
v_gene: TRBV20-1
abundance: few
d_gene: -
CDR3nt: TGCAGTGCTAGAGCCTGGGGTAACACTGAAGCTTTCTTT
CDR3aa: CSARAWGNTEAFF

j_gene: TRBJ1-2
v_gene: TRBV20-1
abundance: few
d_gene: -
CDR3nt: TGCAGTGTTACGAGGGGCAGGGAGAGTGGCTACACCTTC
CDR3aa: CSVTRGRESGYTF

j_gene: TRBJ1-2
v_gene: TRBV6-2/TRBV6-3
abundance: -
d_gene: -
CDR3nt: TGTGCCAGCACTCTAGACGGAAACTATGGCTACACCTTC
CDR3aa: CASTLDGNYGYTF

j_gene: TRBJ2-2
v_gene: TRBV7-2
abundance: once
d_gene: -
CDR3nt: TGTGCCAGCAGTTATAGAGCGCTAGCCGACACCGGGGAGCTGTTTTTT
CDR3aa: CASSYRALADTGELFF

j_gene: TRBJ1-5
v_gene: TRBV20-1
abundance: -
d_gene: -
CDR3nt: TGCAGTGTTGTCAGGGGTTATAGCAATCAGCCCCAGCATTTT
CDR3aa: CSVVRGYSNQPQHF

j_gene: TRBJ2-2
v_gene: TRBV9
abundance: -
d_gene: -
CDR3nt: TGTGCCAGCAGCGCTCGGGCGGGCGGGGAGCTGTTTTTT
CDR3aa: CASSARAGGELFF

j_gene: TRBJ1-2
v_gene: TRBV11-2
abundance: -
d_gene: -
CDR3nt: TGTGCCAGCAGCTTACAGGGAAGATATGGCTACACCTTC
CDR3aa: CASSLQGRYGYTF

j_gene: TRBJ2-2
v_gene: TRBV20-1
abundance: -
d_gene: -
CDR3nt: TGCAGTGCTAGAGCTCCTGACAGTCCGAACACCGGGGAGCTGTTTTTT
CDR3aa: CSARAPDSPNTGELFF

j_gene: TRBJ1-5
v_gene: TRBV5-1
abundance: -
d_gene: -
CDR3nt: TGCGCCAGCAGAATGGACGTGGACCAGCCCCAGCATTTT
CDR3aa: CASRMDVDQPQHF

j_gene: TRBJ2-3
v_gene: TRBV2
abundance: few
d_gene: -
CDR3nt: TGTGCCTTTTCCTGGGAAGCTAGCACAGATACGCAGTATTTT
CDR3aa: CAFSWEASTDTQYF

j_gene: TRBJ2-1
v_gene: TRBV7-9
abundance: -
d_gene: TRBD2
CDR3nt: TGTGCCAGCAGCCATTCGGGACTAGCGGGATCCTCCTACAATGAGCAGTTCTTC
CDR3aa: CASSHSGLAGSSYNEQFF

j_gene: TRBJ1-5
v_gene: TRBV12-3/TRBV12-4
abundance: once
d_gene: TRBD1
CDR3nt: TGTGCCAGCAGTCCGCGACAGGGGGCAGGACAGCCCCAGCATTTT
CDR3aa: CASSPRQGAGQPQHF

j_gene: TRBJ2-1
v_gene: TRBV3-1
abundance: -
d_gene: -
CDR3nt: TGTGCCAGCAGCCAAGGGCGGGGACAGGAGCAGTTCTTC
CDR3aa: CASSQGRGQEQFF

j_gene: TRBJ1-4
v_gene: TRBV30
abundance: -
d_gene: -
CDR3nt: TGTGCCTGCGCCCACAGGCTAAATGAAAAACTGTTTTTT
CDR3aa: CACAHRLNEKLFF

j_gene: TRBJ2-3
v_gene: TRBV20-1
abundance: -
d_gene: TRBD2
CDR3nt: TGCAGTGCTAGAAACCTAGCGGGGGATCTAGATACGCAGTATTTT
CDR3aa: CSARNLAGDLDTQYF

j_gene: TRBJ2-5
v_gene: TRBV7-9
abundance: few
d_gene: -
CDR3nt: TGTGCCAGCAGCCTCACGGTGGCCCAAGAGACCCAGTACTTC
CDR3aa: CASSLTVAQETQYF

j_gene: TRBJ2-7
v_gene: TRBV9
abundance: -
d_gene: -
CDR3nt: TGTGCCAGCAGCCCAAGCCGGGGAAGATACGAGCAGTACTTC
CDR3aa: CASSPSRGRYEQYF

j_gene: TRBJ1-1
v_gene: TRBV27
abundance: -
d_gene: -
CDR3nt: TGTGCCAGCAAGTCTACGGTGAACACTGAAGCTTTCTTT
CDR3aa: CASKSTVNTEAFF

j_gene: TRBJ1-5
v_gene: TRBV6-1
abundance: few
d_gene: -
CDR3nt: TGTGCCATCTGCCGGGACATTAATCAGCCCCAGCATTTT
CDR3aa: CAICRDINQPQHF

j_gene: TRBJ2-1
v_gene: TRBV7-9
abundance: -
d_gene: TRBD1
CDR3nt: TGTGCCAGCAGCCAGGGGGCGAGCACCTACAATGAGCAGTTCTTC
CDR3aa: CASSQGASTYNEQFF

j_gene: TRBJ1-2
v_gene: TRBV5-1
abundance: -
d_gene: -
CDR3nt: TGCGCCAGCAGCCAGAAGCAAGACGGTTGGGGTGGCTACACCTTC
CDR3aa: CASSQKQDGWGGYTF

j_gene: TRBJ2-7
v_gene: TRBV12-3/TRBV12-4
abundance: -
d_gene: -
CDR3nt: TGTGCCAGCAGTTTCGCCGGTCCCTACGTGCAGTACTTC
CDR3aa: CASSFAGPYVQYF

j_gene: TRBJ1-1
v_gene: TRBV7-2
abundance: few
d_gene: -
CDR3nt: TGTGCCAGCAGCTTAGCTGGCGGAGCTCAAAGTCCCGCTTTCTTT
CDR3aa: CASSLAGGAQSPAFF

j_gene: TRBJ2-3
v_gene: TRBV7-2
abundance: many
d_gene: -
CDR3nt: TGTGCCAGCAGCTTAACTCACCGAGATACGCAGTATTTT
CDR3aa: CASSLTHRDTQYF

j_gene: TRBJ1-6
v_gene: TRBV2
abundance: few
d_gene: -
CDR3nt: TGTGCCAGCAGTCTCTGGAATTCACCCCTCCACTTT
CDR3aa: CASSLWNSPLHF